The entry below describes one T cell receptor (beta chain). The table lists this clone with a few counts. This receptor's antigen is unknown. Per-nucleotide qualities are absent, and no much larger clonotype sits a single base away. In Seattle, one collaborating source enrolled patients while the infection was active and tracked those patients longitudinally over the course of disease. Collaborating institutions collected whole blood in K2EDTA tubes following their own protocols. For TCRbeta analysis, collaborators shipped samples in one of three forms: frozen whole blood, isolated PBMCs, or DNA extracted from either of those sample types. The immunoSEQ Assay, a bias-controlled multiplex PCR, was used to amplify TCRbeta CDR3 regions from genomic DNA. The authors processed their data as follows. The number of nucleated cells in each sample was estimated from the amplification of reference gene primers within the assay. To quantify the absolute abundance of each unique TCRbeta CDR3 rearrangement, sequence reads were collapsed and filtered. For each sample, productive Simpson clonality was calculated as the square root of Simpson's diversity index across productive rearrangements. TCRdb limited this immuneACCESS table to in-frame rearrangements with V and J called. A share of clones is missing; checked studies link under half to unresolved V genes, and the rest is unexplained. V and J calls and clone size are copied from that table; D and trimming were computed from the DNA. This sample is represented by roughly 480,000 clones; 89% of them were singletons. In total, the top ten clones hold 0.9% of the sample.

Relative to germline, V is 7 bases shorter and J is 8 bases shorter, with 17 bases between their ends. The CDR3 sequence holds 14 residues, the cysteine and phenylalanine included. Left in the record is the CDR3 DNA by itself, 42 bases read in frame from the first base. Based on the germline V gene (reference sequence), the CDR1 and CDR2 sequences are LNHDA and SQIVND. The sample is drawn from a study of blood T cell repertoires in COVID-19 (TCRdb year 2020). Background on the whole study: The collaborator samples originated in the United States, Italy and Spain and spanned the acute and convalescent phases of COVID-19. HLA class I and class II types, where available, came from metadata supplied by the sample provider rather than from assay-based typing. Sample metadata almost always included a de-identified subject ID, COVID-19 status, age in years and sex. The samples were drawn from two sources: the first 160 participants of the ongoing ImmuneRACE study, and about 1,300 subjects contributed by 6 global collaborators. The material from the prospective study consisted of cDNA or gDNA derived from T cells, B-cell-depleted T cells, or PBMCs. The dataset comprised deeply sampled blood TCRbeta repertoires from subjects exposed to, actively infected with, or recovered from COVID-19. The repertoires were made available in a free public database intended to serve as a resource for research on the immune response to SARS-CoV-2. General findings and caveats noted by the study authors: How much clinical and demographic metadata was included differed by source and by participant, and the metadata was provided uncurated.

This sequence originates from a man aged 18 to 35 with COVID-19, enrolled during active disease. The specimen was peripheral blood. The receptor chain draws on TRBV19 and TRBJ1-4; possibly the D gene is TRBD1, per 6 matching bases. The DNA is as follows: TGTGCCAGTAAGGGGGACCTCCTTGGCGAAAAACTGTTTTTT. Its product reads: CASKGDLLGEKLFF.